This T cell receptor (beta chain) was sequenced during a study of T cell repertoires in cytomegalovirus infection. General study findings and limits: Of the TCR beta families, the public ones yielded a cumulative frequency that identified carriers of CMV plus the relevant HLA. Clonotypes of TCR beta that were HLA-C-restricted and CMV-specific dominated the ex vivo response.

TCRdb redid the calling of the reads with MiXCR, one entry per CDR3 protein. Among approximately 260,000 distinct CDR3 sequences listed, 20% to 25% were seen once. The CDR3 length is 13 residues. With 8 bases removed from V and 6 bases from J, the gap between germline ends came to 15 bases. Germline values: CDR1 SNHLY, CDR2 FYNNEI. Details on this clonotype: Its antigen is unidentified.

Sequences were derived from cultured PBMCs, sampled from culture after CMV antigen stimulation. The rearrangement links TRBV2 to TRBJ2-3; D remains ambiguous. The sequence derives from a human donor in good health (CMV status not recorded). Some clones in this sample may be carry-over from other donors' samples. The chain's CDR3 is CASELRADDTQYF. The CDR3 DNA reads TGTGCCAGCGAGCTTCGAGCAGACGATACGCAGTATTTT.